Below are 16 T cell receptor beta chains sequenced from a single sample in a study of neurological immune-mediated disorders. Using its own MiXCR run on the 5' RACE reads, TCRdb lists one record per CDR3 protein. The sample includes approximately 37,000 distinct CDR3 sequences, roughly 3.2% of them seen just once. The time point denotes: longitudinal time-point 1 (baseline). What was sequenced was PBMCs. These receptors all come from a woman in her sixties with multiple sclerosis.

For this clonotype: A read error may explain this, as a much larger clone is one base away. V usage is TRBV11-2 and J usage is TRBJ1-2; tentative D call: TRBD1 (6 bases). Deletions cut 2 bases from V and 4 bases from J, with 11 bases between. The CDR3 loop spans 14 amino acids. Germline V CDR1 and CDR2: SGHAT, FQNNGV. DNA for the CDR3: TGTGCCAGCAGCTTATCCAAGGGGGTCTATGGCTACACCTTC. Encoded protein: CASSLSKGVYGYTF. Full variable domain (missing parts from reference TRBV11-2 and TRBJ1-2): EAGVAQSPRYKIIEKRQSVAFWCNPISGHATLYWYQQILGQGPKLLIQFQNNGVVDDSQLPKDRFSAERLKGVDSTLKIQPAKLEDSAVYLCASSLSKGVYGYTFGSGTRLTVV.

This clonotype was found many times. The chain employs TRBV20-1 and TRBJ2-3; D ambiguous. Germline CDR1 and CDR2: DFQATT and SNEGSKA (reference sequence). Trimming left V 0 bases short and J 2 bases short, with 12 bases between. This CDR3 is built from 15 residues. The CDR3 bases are TGCAGTGCTAGAGACTGGCGTTTGCACACAGATACGCAGTATTTT. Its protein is CSARDWRLHTDTQYF.

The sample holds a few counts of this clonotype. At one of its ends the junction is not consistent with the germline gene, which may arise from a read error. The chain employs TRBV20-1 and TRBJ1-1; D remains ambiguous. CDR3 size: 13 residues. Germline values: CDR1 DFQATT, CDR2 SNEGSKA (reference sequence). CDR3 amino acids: CSDRGMINTEAFF. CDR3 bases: TGCAGTGATAGAGGAATGATTAACACTGAAGCTTTCTTT.

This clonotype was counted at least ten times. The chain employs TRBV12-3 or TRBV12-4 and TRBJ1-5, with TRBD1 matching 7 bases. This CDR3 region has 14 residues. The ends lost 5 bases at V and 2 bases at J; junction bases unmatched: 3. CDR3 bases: TGTGCCAGCAGTAGTACAGGGGGCAATCAGCCCCAGCATTTT. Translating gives CASSSTGGNQPQHF.

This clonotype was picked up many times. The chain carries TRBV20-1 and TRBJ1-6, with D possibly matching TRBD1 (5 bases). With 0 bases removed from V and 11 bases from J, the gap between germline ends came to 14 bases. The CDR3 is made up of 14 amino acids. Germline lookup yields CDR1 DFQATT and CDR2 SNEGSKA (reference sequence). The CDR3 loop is CSAREGQGKAPLHF. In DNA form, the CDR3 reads TGCAGTGCTAGAGAGGGGCAGGGAAAGGCACCCCTCCACTTT.

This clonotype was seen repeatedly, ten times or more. The CDR3 DNA sequence: TGTGCCAGCAGCCCCGGACTAGCGGGGGCCCCAGATACGCAGTATTTT. This sequence encodes CASSPGLAGAPDTQYF. This chain joins TRBV7-9 and TRBJ2-3; the match to TRBD2 covers 13 bases. The junction had 6 bases not matched to a gene; V was cut back by 5 bases and J by 4 bases. The CDR3 consists of 16 residues. Germline V gene data show CDR1 as SEHNR and CDR2 as FQNEAQ (reference sequence).

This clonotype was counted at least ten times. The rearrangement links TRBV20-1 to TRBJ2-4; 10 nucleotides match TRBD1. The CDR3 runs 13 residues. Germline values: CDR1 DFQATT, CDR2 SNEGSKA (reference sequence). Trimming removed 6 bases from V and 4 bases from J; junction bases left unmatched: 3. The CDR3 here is CSAEGQGKNIQYF. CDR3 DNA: TGCAGTGCAGAGGGACAGGGGAAAAACATTCAGTACTTC.

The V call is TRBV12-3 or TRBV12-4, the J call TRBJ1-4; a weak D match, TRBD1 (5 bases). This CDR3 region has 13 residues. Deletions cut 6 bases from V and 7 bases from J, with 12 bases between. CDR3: CASSGGIGEKLFF. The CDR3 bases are TGTGCCAGCAGCGGGGGTATCGGTGAAAAACTGTTTTTT.

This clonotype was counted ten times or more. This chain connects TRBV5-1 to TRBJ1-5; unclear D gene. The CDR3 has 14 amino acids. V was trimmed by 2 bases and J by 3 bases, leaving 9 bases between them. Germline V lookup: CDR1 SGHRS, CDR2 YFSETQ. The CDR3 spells CASSFGGDNQPQHF. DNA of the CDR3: TGCGCCAGCAGCTTCGGTGGGGACAATCAGCCCCAGCATTTT. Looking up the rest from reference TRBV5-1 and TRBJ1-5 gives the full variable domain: KAGVTQTPRYLIKTRGQQVTLSCSPISGHRSVSWYQQTPGQGLQFLFEYFSETQRNKGNFPGRFSGRQFSNSRSEMNVSTLELGDSALYLCASSFGGDNQPQHFGDGTRLSIL.

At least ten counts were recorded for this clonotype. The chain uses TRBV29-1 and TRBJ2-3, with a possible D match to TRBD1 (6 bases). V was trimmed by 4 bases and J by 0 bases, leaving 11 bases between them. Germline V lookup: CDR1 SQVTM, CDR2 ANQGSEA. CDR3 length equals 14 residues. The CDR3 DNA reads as TGCAGCGTTGTACCAGGGGCCAGCACAGATACGCAGTATTTT. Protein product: CSVVPGASTDTQYF.

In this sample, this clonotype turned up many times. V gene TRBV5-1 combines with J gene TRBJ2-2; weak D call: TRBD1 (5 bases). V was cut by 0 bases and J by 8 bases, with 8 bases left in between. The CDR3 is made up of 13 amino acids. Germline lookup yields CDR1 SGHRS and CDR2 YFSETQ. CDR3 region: CASSLDRTGELFF. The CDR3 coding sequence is TGCGCCAGCAGCTTGGATCGGACAGGGGAGCTGTTTTTT.

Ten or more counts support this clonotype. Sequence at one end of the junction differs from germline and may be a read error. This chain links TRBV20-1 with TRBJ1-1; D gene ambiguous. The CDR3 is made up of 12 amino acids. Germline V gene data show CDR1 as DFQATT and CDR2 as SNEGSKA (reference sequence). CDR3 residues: CSARAFNTEAFF. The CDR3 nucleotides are TGCAGTGCAAGAGCCTTTAACACTGAAGCTTTCTTT.

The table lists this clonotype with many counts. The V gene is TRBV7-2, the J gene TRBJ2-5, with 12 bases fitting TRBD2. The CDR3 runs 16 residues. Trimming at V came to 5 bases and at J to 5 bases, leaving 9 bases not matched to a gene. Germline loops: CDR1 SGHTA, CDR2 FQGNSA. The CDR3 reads CASSRVASGGAETQYF. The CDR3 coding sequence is TGTGCCAGCAGCAGGGTCGCTAGCGGGGGGGCGGAGACCCAGTACTTC.

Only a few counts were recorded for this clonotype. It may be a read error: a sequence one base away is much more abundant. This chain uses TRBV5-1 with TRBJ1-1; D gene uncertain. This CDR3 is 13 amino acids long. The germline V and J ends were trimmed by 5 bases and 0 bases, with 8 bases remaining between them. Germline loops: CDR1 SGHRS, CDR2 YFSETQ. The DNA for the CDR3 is TGCGCCAGCAGGAACACGGTGAACACTGAAGCTTTCTTT. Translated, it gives CASRNTVNTEAFF.

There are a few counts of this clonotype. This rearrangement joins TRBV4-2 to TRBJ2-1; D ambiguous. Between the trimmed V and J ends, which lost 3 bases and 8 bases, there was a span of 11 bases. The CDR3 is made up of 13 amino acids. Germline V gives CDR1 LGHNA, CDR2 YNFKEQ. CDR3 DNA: TGTGCCAGCAGCCATGGCTTGGAGCATGAGCAGTTCTTC. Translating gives CASSHGLEHEQFF.

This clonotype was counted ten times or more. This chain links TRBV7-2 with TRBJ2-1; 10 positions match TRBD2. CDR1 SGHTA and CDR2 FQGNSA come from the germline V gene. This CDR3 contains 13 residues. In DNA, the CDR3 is TGTGCAGAAGAGCGGGGGGGATACAATGAGCAGTTCTTC. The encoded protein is CAEERGGYNEQFF.